This T cell receptor beta chain comes out of a study of OX40 agonist ivuxolimab in advanced cancers. Study-level background: Ivuxolimab, which targeted the costimulatory receptor OX40 (CD134), was an agonistic, fully human IgG2 monoclonal antibody. Intravenous ivuxolimab was administered to patients every 2 weeks at six dose levels: 0.01, 0.1, 0.3, 1.5, 3 and 10 mg/kg. Among the approximately 50 dose-escalation patients, 19 had hepatocellular carcinoma, 15 melanoma, 9 renal cell carcinoma and 9 head and neck cancer. In the dose-escalation cohort, 65% to 85% of patients were male, and the mean age was 60 years with a range of roughly 23 to 90. Prior anti-PD-1, anti-PD-L1 or anti-CTLA-4 therapy was permitted, and approximately 42% of dose-escalation patients had received checkpoint inhibitors. Partial responses occurred in three dose-escalation patients: two with cutaneous melanoma and one with hepatocellular carcinoma. The purpose of peripheral TCRbeta sequencing was to test whether ivuxolimab changed TCR sequence diversity and led to clonal T-cell expansion. The paper reports the monotherapy dose-escalation portion (N of about 56 patients) of the phase I ivuxolimab trial. General conclusions and limits of the study: At doses from 0.1 to 3.0 mg/kg, clonal expansion was seen in both CD4+ and CD8+ blood T cells between baseline and week 6. The antigen specificity of the peripheral T cells that underwent clonal expansion was not determined. In partial responders in the 0.1-3.0 mg/kg groups, normalized peripheral clonal expansion was found to be among the lowest, especially among CD8+ T cells. After ivuxolimab, CD8+ T cells had more expanded clones than CD4+ T cells on average. Low levels of normalized T-cell clonal expansion were also shown by some nonresponding patients.

Patients with a history of autoimmune disease or receiving systemic immunosuppression were excluded from the trial. Peripheral blood for TCR sequencing was collected from all dose cohorts at baseline, on cycle 4 day 1, and on cycle 7 day 1. Samples were obtained from an open-label, multicenter, first-in-human phase I dose-escalation trial of ivuxolimab. Adults with locally advanced or metastatic melanoma, renal cell, hepatocellular, or head and neck squamous cell carcinoma were enrolled in the trial. CD4+ and CD8+ T cells were sorted separately from peripheral blood before TCR sequencing. Turning to this clone: Its antigen remains undetermined. No quality values exist for individual bases; no much larger clone is one base distant.

The germline V end is reduced by 3 bases and the J end by 6 bases; junction bases left unmatched: 2. The germline V gene (reference sequence) provides CDR1 MNHEY and CDR2 SMNVEV. The CDR3 sequence holds 14 residues, the cysteine and phenylalanine included. Left in the record is the CDR3 DNA by itself, 42 bases read in frame from the first base. For sequencing of the TCRbeta CDR3 region, genomic DNA was extracted from the sorted cells. TCRbeta CDR3 regions were sequenced using the immunoSEQ Assay. In TCRdb, the immuneACCESS table is reduced to in-frame sequences with V and J assigned. These tables do not hold every clone; where another copy was compared, an unresolved V gene accounts for under half, and the others remain unexplained. This sample holds roughly 36,000 clones; nearly 75% were observed only once. The biggest ten clones account for roughly 19% of the sample.

The TCR comes from an adult with an advanced solid tumor such as melanoma, head and neck, liver or kidney cancer. The chain is made from TRBV27 and TRBJ2-7; TRBD2 agrees with 13 junctional bases. Specimen: CD4+ or CD8+ T cells sorted from blood, collected in a trial of the OX40 agonist ivuxolimab. The CDR3 reads CASSFTSGGAEQYF. The nucleotide sequence reads TGTGCCAGCAGTTTCACTAGCGGGGGGGCCGAGCAGTACTTC.